The 30 T cell receptor beta chains below all came from one sample that was sequenced in a study of liver allograft versus peripheral blood T cells. Study in general: Repertoires of T cell receptors in transplanted livers were compared with recipients' peripheral blood repertoires.

Each CDR3 protein is one row after TCRdb ran MiXCR on the reads. Seen here are thousands of distinct CDR3 sequences, around 15% observed once, and the top ten hold 10%. These receptors all stem from a human patient who had a liver transplant. Part of the T cell pool may stem from the graft donor.

In this sample, this clonotype is medium-sized. The rearrangement uses TRBV12-3 or TRBV12-4 and TRBJ1-2; D possibly corresponds to TRBD1 (5 bases). The CDR3 consists of 12 residues. Trimming shortened V by 5 bases and J by 4 bases, and 8 bases separated the two germline ends. In DNA form, the CDR3 reads TGTGCCAGCAGTCCCGGGGGCTATGGCTACACCTTC. This gives the protein CASSPGGYGYTF.

Ten or more counts support this clonotype. The V and J genes are TRBV20-1 and TRBJ2-5; no reliable D call. From germline, CDR1 is DFQATT and CDR2 SNEGSKA (reference sequence). The length of the CDR3 is 12 residues. The V and J ends lost 6 bases and 1 base respectively, with 9 bases between them. CDR3 nucleotide sequence: TGCAGTGCGCGGACGGCCCAAGAGACCCAGTACTTC. Its translation is CSARTAQETQYF.

This clonotype rates as medium-sized. The chain recombines TRBV6-6 with TRBJ2-7; 8 nucleotides line up with TRBD1. CDR3 size: 15 residues. V shed 6 bases, J shed 0 bases, and the junction held 7 bases outside the gene matches. Germline V gene lookup returns CDR1 MNHNY and CDR2 SVGAGI (reference sequence). DNA for the CDR3: TGTGCCAGCAGCCAAAGGGACAGGCTCTCCTACGAGCAGTACTTC. Translated: CASSQRDRLSYEQYF.

As concerns this clonotype: This sequence may be a read error, since a much larger clone differs from it by one base. The CDR3 DNA is TGTGCCAGCAGTTACTCCCCCCCGGGAGAAAATAGCAATAAGCCCCAGCATTTT. It specifies CASSYSPPGENSNKPQHF. The chain carries TRBV10-3 and TRBJ1-5; D not resolved. Germline values: CDR1 ENHRY, CDR2 SYGVKD. There are 18 residues in the CDR3.

This clonotype is medium-sized within its sample. The V call is TRBV6-1, the J call TRBJ2-7; D remains unclear. Trimming shortened V by 5 bases and J by 1 base, and 12 bases separated the two germline ends. Germline V gene sequence: CDR1 MNHNS, CDR2 SASEGT. The CDR3 contains 14 residues. In nucleotides, the CDR3 is TGTGCCAGCAGTTGGGCACAAGTATCCTACGAGCAGTACTTC. This translates into CASSWAQVSYEQYF.

The chain is built from TRBV10-3 and TRBJ1-1, with unresolved D. Germline V CDR1 and CDR2: ENHRY, SYGVKD. The CDR3 loop spans 12 amino acids. Trimming removed 0 bases at V and 7 bases at J, with 6 bases between. Here the CDR3 DNA reads TGTGCCATCAGTGAGTCGGTGGGTGAAGCTTTCTTT. This sequence encodes CAISESVGEAFF.

A remark on this clonotype: The likely explanation is a read error, given a far larger clone one base away. The V call is TRBV6-1, the J call TRBJ2-7; no reliable D call. V was shortened by 5 bases and J by 0 bases, with 8 bases between the two germline ends. Per the germline V gene, CDR1 is MNHNS and CDR2 is SASEGT. The CDR3 runs to 13 residues. CDR3 coding DNA: TGTGCCAGCAGTATGTACAGCTCCTACGAGCAGTACTTC. Residues: CASSMYSSYEQYF.

Relative to its sample, this clonotype is medium-sized. The chain employs TRBV6-2 or TRBV6-3 and TRBJ1-5; a weak D match, TRBD1 (5 bases). From germline, CDR1 is MNHEY and CDR2 SVGEGT. The V end lost 6 bases, the J end lost 3 bases, and 6 bases lay between the germline ends. This CDR3 is 12 amino acids long. This CDR3 is CASRDINQPQHF. Written as DNA, the CDR3 is TGTGCCAGCAGGGACATCAATCAGCCCCAGCATTTT.

This clonotype has a handful of counts. A much larger clone differs by one base, so this may be a read error. V gene TRBV6-1 combines with J gene TRBJ2-7, with D perhaps TRBD2 (6 bases). CDR1 and CDR2 from the germline V gene are MNHNS and SASEGT. The CDR3 covers 17 residues. V was pared by 3 bases and J by 7 bases, with 25 bases between. CDR3 in amino acids: CASSDSWDFGSYNEQYF. CDR3 DNA sequence: TGTGCCAGCAGTGACTCATGGGACTTCGGGTCCTACAATGAGCAGTACTTC.

This clonotype is labeled medium-sized. The V gene is TRBV6-5, the J gene TRBJ1-6; maybe TRBD1 (6 bases). The CDR3 spans 16 residues. Germline CDR1 and CDR2: MNHEY and SVGAGI. V shed 0 bases and J shed 4 bases, with 10 bases lying between them. CDR3 sequence (DNA): TGTGCCAGCAGTTACTCGACAGGATTTTATAATTCACCCCTCCACTTT. Amino acid sequence: CASSYSTGFYNSPLHF.

This clonotype has just a few counts. The chain uses TRBV7-2 and TRBJ1-1; D perhaps matches TRBD1 (6 bases). V lost 5 bases, J lost 10 bases, and 20 bases lay in between. CDR1 is SGHTA and CDR2 is FQGNSA in the germline V gene. CDR3 length: 14 residues. In DNA, the CDR3 is TGTGCCAGCAGCCCGTGGGGGGGCGGGGGTGGAGCTTTCTTT. This codes for CASSPWGGGGGAFF.

Sample share makes this clonotype medium-sized. The V and J genes are TRBV20-1 and TRBJ1-6; 8 bases align to TRBD1. The CDR3 has 16 amino acids. V shed 1 base and J 6 bases; nucleotides not matched to a gene: 8. Germline V gene lookup returns CDR1 DFQATT and CDR2 SNEGSKA (reference sequence). CDR3: CSARGLDRAANSPLHF. CDR3 bases: TGCAGTGCTAGAGGGCTGGACAGGGCAGCTAATTCACCCCTCCACTTT.

This clonotype was observed many times. The chain combines TRBV28 with TRBJ1-1; 7 nucleotides align to TRBD1. Per germline, CDR1 MDHEN and CDR2 SYDVKM. There are 14 residues in the CDR3. Trimming took 5 bases from V and 3 from J; bases not matched to a gene: 6. Here the CDR3 DNA reads TGTGCCAGCAGTGCCAGGGGGGGATACACTGAAGCTTTCTTT. Translating it yields CASSARGGYTEAFF.

This clonotype is categorized as medium-sized. The gene calls are TRBV5-4 and TRBJ1-2, with D maybe TRBD1 (5 bases). V was clipped by 5 bases and J by 1 base, with 6 bases between them. Germline loops: CDR1 SGHNT, CDR2 YYREEE (reference sequence). This CDR3 comprises 12 residues. In DNA, the CDR3 is TGTGCCAGCAGTGACAGTAACTATGGCTACACCTTC. Residues: CASSDSNYGYTF.

By sample share, this clonotype is medium-sized. The gene calls are TRBV6-1 and TRBJ1-3, with a possible D match to TRBD1 (6 bases). The CDR3 has 15 amino acids. Per germline, CDR1 MNHNS and CDR2 SASEGT. The V end lost 4 bases, the J end lost 10 bases, and 20 bases lay between the germline ends. The CDR3, as DNA: TGTGCCAGCAGTGGGGTCGGGGGCGTCTGGGGTACCATATATTTT. Translating it yields CASSGVGGVWGTIYF.

This clonotype is labeled as medium-sized (0.01 to 0.1%). The rearrangement joins TRBV6-2 or TRBV6-3 to TRBJ1-6; 9 positions agree with TRBD1. In germline, CDR1 is MNHEY, CDR2 SVGEGT. The CDR3 runs 16 residues. V lost 5 bases to trimming and J lost 2 bases; unmatched junction nucleotides: 4. The CDR3 here is CASSEDRGAYNSPLHF. The CDR3, as DNA: TGTGCCAGCAGTGAGGACAGGGGCGCCTATAATTCACCCCTCCACTTT.

This clonotype counts as medium-sized (0.01 to 0.1%). The J gene is TRBJ1-2, the V gene TRBV28; TRBD1 aligns across 7 bases. V was clipped by 5 bases and J by 6 bases; unmatched bases: 9. Looked up from germline, CDR1 is MDHEN and CDR2 is SYDVKM. CDR3 length: 14 amino acids. The chain's CDR3 is CASSLGFTGDGYTF. The DNA of the CDR3 is TGTGCCAGCAGTCTGGGGTTTACAGGGGATGGCTACACCTTC.

This clonotype is medium-sized. The chain employs TRBV6-5 and TRBJ2-1; possible D gene TRBD1, 5 bases. Trimming shortened V by 5 bases and J by 5 bases, and 13 bases separated the two germline ends. From germline, CDR1 is MNHEY and CDR2 SVGAGI. The CDR3 sequence is 14 residues long. The CDR3 DNA reads as TGTGCCAGCAGTAGGGGTTATCGGGACAATGAGCAGTTCTTC. Protein: CASSRGYRDNEQFF.

Note on this clonotype: Being one base from a much bigger clone, this may be a read error. V gene TRBV20-1 combines with J gene TRBJ2-7; D unresolved. From germline, CDR1 is DFQATT and CDR2 SNEGSKA (reference sequence). The CDR3 extends over 12 amino acids. CDR3 DNA sequence: TGCAGTGCTAGAGGTCCTACCTACAAGCAGTACTTC. Its translation: CSARGPTYKQYF.

This clonotype rates as medium-sized. V usage is TRBV19 and J usage is TRBJ1-5, with no clear D. Germline V gene lookup returns CDR1 LNHDA and CDR2 SQIVND (reference sequence). CDR3 length: 17 amino acids. Trimming left V 1 base short and J 2 bases short, with 15 bases between. The CDR3 sequence is CASSIAGTSIGNQPQHF. CDR3 bases: TGTGCCAGTAGTATAGCGGGCACCTCTATAGGCAATCAGCCCCAGCATTTT.

By its share, this clonotype is medium-sized (0.01 to 0.1%). For the CDR3, the DNA is TGTGCCAGCAGTTTCTTTAGCGGTGGTTGGACTAGCGGACTCAATGAGCAGTTCTTC. The encoded protein is CASSFFSGGWTSGLNEQFF. J is TRBJ2-1 and V is TRBV28, with TRBD2 matching over 10 bases. This CDR3 comprises 19 residues. Germline CDR1 is MDHEN and CDR2 is SYDVKM. V was pared by 3 bases and J by 6 bases, with 17 bases of the junction left unmatched.

In its sample, this clonotype ranks as large. The chain links TRBV29-1 to TRBJ1-4; the D is unclear. CDR3 length: 14 residues. CDR1 and CDR2 (germline): SQVTM, ANQGSEA. The ends were cut back, 4 bases at V and 0 bases at J, with 9 bases in the middle. CDR3 sequence (DNA): TGCAGCGTTGGGGTATGGGCAACTAATGAAAAACTGTTTTTT. Amino acid sequence: CSVGVWATNEKLFF.

Ten or more counts support this clonotype. Here the CDR3 reads CASSLEMREGLSDTQYF. The CDR3 DNA reads TGTGCCAGCAGCTTAGAAATGCGGGAGGGCCTTTCAGATACGCAGTATTTT. The chain links TRBV7-2 to TRBJ2-3; 9 bases are a match to TRBD2. In germline, CDR1 is SGHTA, CDR2 FQGNSA. CDR3 size: 17 residues. The V segment lost 1 base and the J segment 4 bases; nucleotides outside the gene matches: 9.

CDR3 DNA: TGTGCCAGCACCCAGCCAGTTGGCTATGGCTACACCTTC. Protein product: CASTQPVGYGYTF. V gene TRBV28 combines with J gene TRBJ1-2, with unresolved D. The ends were cut back, 7 bases at V and 4 bases at J, with 13 bases in the middle. There are 13 residues in the CDR3. Germline-derived CDR1 and CDR2 are MDHEN and SYDVKM.

The table lists this clonotype with a few counts. This chain links TRBV14 with TRBJ2-7; 8 bases line up with TRBD1. The CDR3 is 12 residues long. V dropped 4 bases and J dropped 4; count of bases not matched to a gene: 0. Germline values: CDR1 SGHDN, CDR2 FVKESK. The CDR3 coding sequence is TGTGCCAGCAGCCGGACAGGGTACGAGCAGTACTTC. Translating gives CASSRTGYEQYF.

This chain connects TRBV2 to TRBJ2-3; weak D call: TRBD1 (5 bases). Germline values: CDR1 SNHLY, CDR2 FYNNEI. The CDR3 extends over 14 amino acids. V lost 4 bases to trimming and J lost 2 bases, with 10 bases between them. CDR3 bases: TGTGCCAGCAGTGTAACAGGTTTCACAGATACGCAGTATTTT. The encoded protein is CASSVTGFTDTQYF.

The chain links TRBV7-9 to TRBJ2-5; D is uncertain. Germline V CDR1 and CDR2: SEHNR, FQNEAQ (reference sequence). Trimming cost V 3 bases and J 1 base, with 9 bases left between them. CDR3 size: 14 residues. The CDR3 loop is CASSFLGRQETQYF. CDR3 sequence (DNA): TGTGCCAGCAGCTTTCTAGGGCGCCAAGAGACCCAGTACTTC.

By frequency in the sample, this clonotype is medium-sized. The chain carries TRBV5-4 and TRBJ1-4; no reliable D call. Germline V gives CDR1 SGHNT, CDR2 YYREEE (reference sequence). This CDR3 spans 16 amino acids. Trimming stripped 1 base from V and 0 bases from J, with 10 bases between. The CDR3 sequence: CASSLSRETTNEKLFF. In DNA, the CDR3 is TGTGCCAGCAGCTTGTCTCGGGAAACAACTAATGAAAAACTGTTTTTT.

CDR3 residues: CASSPFAPGQGQIFNEKLFF. The CDR3 DNA sequence: TGTGCCAGCAGCCCCTTTGCGCCGGGACAGGGGCAAATCTTTAATGAAAAACTGTTTTTT. This sequence joins TRBV9 and TRBJ1-4; 10 nucleotides match TRBD1. After removal of 4 bases from V and 4 bases from J, the junction contained 19 bases not matched to a gene. This CDR3 has 20 amino acids. Germline-derived CDR1 and CDR2 are SGDLS and YYNGEE.

This clonotype showed up just a few times. V usage is TRBV5-4 and J usage is TRBJ2-7; D uncertain. Germline CDR1 reads SGHNT; CDR2 reads YYREEE (reference sequence). V was cut by 0 bases and J by 3 bases, with 16 bases left in between. The CDR3 runs 16 residues. The CDR3 spells CASSLGGTAAYYEQYF. CDR3 in DNA: TGTGCCAGCAGCTTGGGGGGAACCGCGGCCTACTACGAGCAGTACTTC.